Listed here is a single TCR beta chain. This clonotype has at least ten counts. Its antigen target is currently unknown. No base quality values were provided; no much bigger clone lies one nucleotide off. The receptor library was made with 5' RACE. Four rounds of PCR, run with the SP2 primer together with nested alpha and beta constant region primers, were used to amplify the ligated cDNA. For the blood and skin samples, TCR RNA was reverse transcribed with SuperScript IV using primers for the alpha and beta constant regions. An oligonucleotide carrying the Illumina SP2 primer and a UMI was ligated to the 3' end of the cDNA by means of T4 RNA ligase 1. To prevent hairpin formation, the 12-nucleotide UMI was made up of two random hexamers with an eight-base spacer between them. From the second PCR onward, TCR alpha and beta chain libraries were processed separately, and dual indexing was applied for multiplexing. After pooling, the indexed libraries were analyzed by capillary electrophoresis and sequenced on either an Illumina MiSeq or NextSeq. PhiX DNA at about 5-7% was spiked into libraries to increase base diversity and improve cluster recognition. The source study handled its data this way. Demultiplexor took UMIs from read 2, joined the UMIs to the TCR sequence from read 1, and separated reads according to sample indices. V and J genes and V-J junctions were identified by Decombinator, and each TCR was assigned a five-part identifier that included V and J deletions. Collapsinator used UMIs to correct sequencing errors and PCR amplification heterogeneity, producing a UMI-based abundance for each TCR. CDR3Translator turned identifiers into nucleotide sequence, translated the nucleotide sequence into amino acids, and pulled out CDR3 regions based on terminal motifs. After normalization to the amount of input RNA, error-corrected alpha and beta TCR counts from blood and skin were compared. Using fastp trimming at Q25 and MiXCR clonotype assembly, TCRdb reanalyzed the public sequencing data and kept in-frame beta chains. Duplicate CDR3 protein sequences are folded into a single record with the most common DNA and genes. TCRdb assigned the V and J calls; the authors' analysis was not used. The sample table holds roughly 48,000 distinct CDR3 sequences, of which about 4.8% were seen once. The biggest ten clones account for 0.75% to 0.9% of the sample.

The data are from a study of naive and memory T cell subsets (dated by TCRdb to about 2017). In the study overall: The figure summarizing the skin biopsy and whole blood samples listed around 10 blood donors, 7 tuberculin skin test biopsies and 3 saline control biopsies. PCR2 was typically a SYBR Green qPCR stopped at a set threshold; low-input samples could instead use end-point PCR (approximately 6 cycles). What the work shows at the level of the full study, not this receptor alone: The RNA-based method was acknowledged as potentially sensitive to TCR transcript changes with T cell activation and differentiation.

A robust, sensitive protocol for the amplification, sequencing and analysis of TCRs was described in the study, in which 3' ligation of a UMI-containing oligonucleotide to TCR cDNA was used. For whole blood analysis, about 2.5 ml of peripheral blood was drawn from adult healthy volunteers into Tempus tubes, and RNA was extracted according to the manufacturer's instructions. Total RNA was used without cell sorting and was treated with RQ1 DNase before reverse transcription, with a target input of about 1 to 1000 ng. Libraries were prepared from skin biopsies and whole blood to test how robust the pipeline was in samples where T cells are a minority population. V is shortened by 7 bases, J by 2 bases, and the region joining them spans 16 bases. The germline V gene encodes CDR1 SQVTM and CDR2 ANQGSEA. Taken from cysteine to phenylalanine, the CDR3 has 14 residues. Only the CDR3 DNA is retained, 42 bases long and in frame from the first base.

The sequence was obtained from a female donor in good health. Recombination connected TRBV29-1 to TRBJ2-3; a weak D assignment points to TRBD1 (5 bases agree). The DNA sequence reads TGCAGCGCCCGGACACCCACCCCCACAGATACGCAGTATTTT. Translated, it reads CSARTPTPTDTQYF.